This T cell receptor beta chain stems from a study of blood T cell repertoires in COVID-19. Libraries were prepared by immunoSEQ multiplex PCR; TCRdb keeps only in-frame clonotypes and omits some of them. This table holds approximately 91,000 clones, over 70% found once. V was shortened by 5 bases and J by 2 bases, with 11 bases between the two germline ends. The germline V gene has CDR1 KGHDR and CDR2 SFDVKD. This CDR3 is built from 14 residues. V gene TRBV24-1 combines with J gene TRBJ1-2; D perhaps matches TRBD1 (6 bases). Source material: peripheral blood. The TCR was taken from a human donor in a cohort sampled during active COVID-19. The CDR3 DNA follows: TGTGCCACCAGTGCTGGGGGCCTGAACTATGGCTACACCTTC. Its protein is CATSAGGLNYGYTF.